Listed here is a single T cell receptor beta chain. Its antigen is unknown. The sample belongs to a study of response to subunit inactivated influenza vaccine. Study-level findings and limits: New T cells are recruited in small numbers by each seasonal influenza vaccination, according to the authors' suggestion.

TCRdb called the RT-PCR reads again in MiXCR, with one record for every CDR3 protein. The repertoire holds more than 250,000 distinct CDR3 sequences, with 20% to 25% as singletons. V shed 6 bases and J shed 5 bases, with 26 bases lying between them. CDR3 length equals 18 residues. From germline, CDR1 is MDHEN and CDR2 SYDVKM. The TCR was taken from a man aged 45 to 70 who received an inactivated influenza vaccine. This rearrangement joins TRBV28 to TRBJ2-1; the D gene is possibly TRBD1 (5 bases). Material: PBMCs from blood, obtained about 20 months after vaccination. CDR3 protein: CASSPITPQGTTDNEQFF. As DNA, the CDR3 is TGTGCCAGCAGCCCCATCACCCCCCAGGGAACTACTGACAATGAGCAGTTCTTC.